The clone carrying this T cell receptor beta chain occurred once. This entry comes from a study of blood T cell repertoires in COVID-19. Trimming took 5 bases from V and 5 from J, leaving 16 bases between them. Germline-derived CDR1 and CDR2 are SGHNT and YENEEA. The CDR3 contains 14 residues. The repertoire was sequenced with immunoSEQ multiplex PCR; TCRdb's copy has only in-frame clones and lacks some. The table shows 310,000 or so clones, with roughly 90% occurring only once. This chain links TRBV11-3 with TRBJ2-7; D may be TRBD1 (5 bases). The TCR comes from a man between 18 and 29 years old who had recovered from COVID-19. Sequenced material: peripheral blood. CDR3: CASSEAGFTDEQYF. CDR3 DNA: TGTGCCAGCAGCGAAGCAGGGTTCACTGACGAGCAGTACTTC.